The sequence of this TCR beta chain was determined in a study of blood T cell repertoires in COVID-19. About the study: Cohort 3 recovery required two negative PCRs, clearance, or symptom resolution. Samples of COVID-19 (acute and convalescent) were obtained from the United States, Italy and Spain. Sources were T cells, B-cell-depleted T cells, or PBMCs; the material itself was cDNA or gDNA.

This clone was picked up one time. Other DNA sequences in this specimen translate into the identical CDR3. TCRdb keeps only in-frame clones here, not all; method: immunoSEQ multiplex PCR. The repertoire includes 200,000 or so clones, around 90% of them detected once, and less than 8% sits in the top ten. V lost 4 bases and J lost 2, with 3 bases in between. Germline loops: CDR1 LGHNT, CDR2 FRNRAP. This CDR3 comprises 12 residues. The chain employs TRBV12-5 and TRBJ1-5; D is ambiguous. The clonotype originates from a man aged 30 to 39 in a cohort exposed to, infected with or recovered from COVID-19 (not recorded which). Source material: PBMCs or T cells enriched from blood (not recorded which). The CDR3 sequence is CASGSGNQPQHF. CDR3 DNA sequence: TGTGCTAGTGGTTCTGGCAATCAGCCCCAGCATTTT.